This T cell receptor beta chain was found in a study of T cell responses to AZD1222 COVID-19 vaccine. The wider study: Researchers grouped second doses given at about 4 or about 12 weeks into one pool.

The method was immunoSEQ multiplex PCR; TCRdb's version includes in-frame clones alone and lacks a portion of them. The profile shows fewer than 100,000 clones, around 87% of them singletons. V was trimmed by 1 base and J by 12 bases, leaving 12 bases between them. The V gene's germline CDR1 is LGHDT and CDR2 YNNKEL (reference sequence). The CDR3 is made up of 12 amino acids. This clonotype originated in an adult in good health. Sequencing was performed on peripheral blood, taken on day 0 of AZD1222 vaccination. This sequence joins TRBV3-1 (or the pseudogene TRBV3-2) and TRBJ1-2, with a weak D call TRBD1 (5 bases). The CDR3 region has the DNA TGTGCCAGCAGCCAAGGGACACTCCCACACACCTTC. It is translated as CASSQGTLPHTF.